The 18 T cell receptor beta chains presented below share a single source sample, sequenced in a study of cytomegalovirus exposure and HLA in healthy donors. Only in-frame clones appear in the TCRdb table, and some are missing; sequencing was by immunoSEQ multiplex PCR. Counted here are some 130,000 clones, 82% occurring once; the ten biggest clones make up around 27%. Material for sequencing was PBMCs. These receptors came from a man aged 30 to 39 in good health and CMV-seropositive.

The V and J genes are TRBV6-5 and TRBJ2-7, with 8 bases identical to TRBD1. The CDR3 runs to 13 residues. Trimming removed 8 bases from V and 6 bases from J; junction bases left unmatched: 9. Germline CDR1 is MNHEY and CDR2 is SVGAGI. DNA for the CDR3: TGTGCCAGCCTGGGGACAGGAGCTCTCGAGCAGTACTTC. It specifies CASLGTGALEQYF.

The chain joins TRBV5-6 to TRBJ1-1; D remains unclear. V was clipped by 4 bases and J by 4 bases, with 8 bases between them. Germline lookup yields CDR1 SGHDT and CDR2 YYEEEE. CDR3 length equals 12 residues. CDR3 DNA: TGTGCCAGCAGCCTTACGGGCACTGAAGCTTTCTTT. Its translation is CASSLTGTEAFF.

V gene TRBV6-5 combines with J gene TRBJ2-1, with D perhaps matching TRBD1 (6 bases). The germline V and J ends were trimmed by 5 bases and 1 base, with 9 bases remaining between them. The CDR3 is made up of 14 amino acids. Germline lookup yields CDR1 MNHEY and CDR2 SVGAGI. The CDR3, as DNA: TGTGCCAGCAGTGTGGGGACATCCTACAATGAGCAGTTCTTC. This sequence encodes CASSVGTSYNEQFF.

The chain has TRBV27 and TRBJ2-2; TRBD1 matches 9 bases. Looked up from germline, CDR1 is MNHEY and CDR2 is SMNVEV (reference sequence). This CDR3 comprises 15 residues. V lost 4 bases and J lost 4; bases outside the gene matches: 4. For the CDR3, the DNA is TGTGCCAGCAGTTCACAGGGGGCGGGCACCGGGGAGCTGTTTTTT. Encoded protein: CASSSQGAGTGELFF.

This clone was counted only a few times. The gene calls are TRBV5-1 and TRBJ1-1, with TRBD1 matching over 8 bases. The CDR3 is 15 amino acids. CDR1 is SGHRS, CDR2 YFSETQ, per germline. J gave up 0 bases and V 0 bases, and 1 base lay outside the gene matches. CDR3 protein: CASSLATGVNTEAFF. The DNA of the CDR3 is TGCGCCAGCAGCTTGGCGACAGGGGTGAACACTGAAGCTTTCTTT.

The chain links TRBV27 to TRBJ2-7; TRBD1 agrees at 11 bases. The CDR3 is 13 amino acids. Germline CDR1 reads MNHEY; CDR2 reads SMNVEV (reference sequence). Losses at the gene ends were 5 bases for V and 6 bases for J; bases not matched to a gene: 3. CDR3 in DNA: TGTGCCAGCAGTCGGACAGGGGGCTCCGAGCAGTACTTC. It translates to CASSRTGGSEQYF.

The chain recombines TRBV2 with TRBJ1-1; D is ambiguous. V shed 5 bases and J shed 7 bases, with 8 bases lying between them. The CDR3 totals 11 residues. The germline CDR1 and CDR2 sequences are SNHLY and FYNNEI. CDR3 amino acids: CASSLDIEAFF. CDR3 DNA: TGTGCCAGCAGTTTAGACATTGAAGCTTTCTTT.

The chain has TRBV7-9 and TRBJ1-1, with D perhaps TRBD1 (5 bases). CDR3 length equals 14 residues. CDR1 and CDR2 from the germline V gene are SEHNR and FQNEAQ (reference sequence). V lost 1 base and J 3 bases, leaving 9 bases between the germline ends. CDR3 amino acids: CASSLVQGDTEAFF. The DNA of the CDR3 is TGTGCCAGCAGCTTAGTGCAAGGGGACACTGAAGCTTTCTTT.

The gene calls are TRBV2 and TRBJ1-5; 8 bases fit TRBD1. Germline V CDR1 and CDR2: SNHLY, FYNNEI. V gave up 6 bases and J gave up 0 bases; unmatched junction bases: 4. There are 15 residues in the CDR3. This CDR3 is CASRGTGYSNQPQHF. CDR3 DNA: TGTGCCAGCAGGGGGACAGGATATAGCAATCAGCCCCAGCATTTT. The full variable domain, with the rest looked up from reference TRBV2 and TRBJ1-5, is EPEVTQTPSHQVTQMGQEVILRCVPISNHLYFYWYRQILGQKVEFLVSFYNNEISEKSEIFDDQFSVERPDGSNFTLKIRSTKLEDSAMYFCASRGTGYSNQPQHFGDGTRLSIL.

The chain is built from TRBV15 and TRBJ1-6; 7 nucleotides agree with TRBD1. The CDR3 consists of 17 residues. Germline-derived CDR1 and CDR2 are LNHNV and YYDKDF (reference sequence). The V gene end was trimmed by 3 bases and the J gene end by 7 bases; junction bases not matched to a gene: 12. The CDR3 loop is CATSSLIRQGRNSPLHF. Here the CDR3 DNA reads TGTGCCACCAGCAGTTTAATTAGACAGGGAAGAAATTCACCCCTCCACTTT.

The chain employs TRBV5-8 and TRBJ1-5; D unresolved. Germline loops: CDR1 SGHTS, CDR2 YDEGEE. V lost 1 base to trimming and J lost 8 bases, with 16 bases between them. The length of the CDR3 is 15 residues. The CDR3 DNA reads TGTGCCAGCAGCTTGCCCGAGGGATCCGATAAGCCCCAGCATTTT. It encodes CASSLPEGSDKPQHF.

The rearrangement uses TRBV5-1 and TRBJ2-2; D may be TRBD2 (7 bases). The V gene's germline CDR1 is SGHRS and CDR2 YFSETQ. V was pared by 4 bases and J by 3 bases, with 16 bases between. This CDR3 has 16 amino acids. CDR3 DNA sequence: TGCGCCAGCAGCCCCCGGGGGCTAGCGGACACCGGGGAGCTGTTTTTT. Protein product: CASSPRGLADTGELFF.

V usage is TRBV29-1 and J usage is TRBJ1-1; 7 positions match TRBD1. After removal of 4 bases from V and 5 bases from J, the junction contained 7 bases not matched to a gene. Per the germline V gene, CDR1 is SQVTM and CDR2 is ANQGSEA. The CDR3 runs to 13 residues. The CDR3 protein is CSVVKGAWTEAFF. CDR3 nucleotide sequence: TGCAGCGTTGTTAAGGGGGCTTGGACTGAAGCTTTCTTT.

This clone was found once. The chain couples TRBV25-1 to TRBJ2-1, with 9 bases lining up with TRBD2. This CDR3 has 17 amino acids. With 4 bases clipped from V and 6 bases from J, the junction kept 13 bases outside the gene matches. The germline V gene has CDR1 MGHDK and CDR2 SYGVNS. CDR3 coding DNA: TGTGCCAGCAGTGGGGCTAGCGGGACCGCCTGGGGCAATGAGCAGTTCTTC. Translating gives CASSGASGTAWGNEQFF.

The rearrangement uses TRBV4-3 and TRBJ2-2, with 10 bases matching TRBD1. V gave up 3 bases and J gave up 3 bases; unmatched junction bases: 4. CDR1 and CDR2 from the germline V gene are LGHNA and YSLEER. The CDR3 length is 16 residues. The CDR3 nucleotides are TGCGCCAGCAGCCAGACAGGGGGCTGGGACACCGGGGAGCTGTTTTTT. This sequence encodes CASSQTGGWDTGELFF.

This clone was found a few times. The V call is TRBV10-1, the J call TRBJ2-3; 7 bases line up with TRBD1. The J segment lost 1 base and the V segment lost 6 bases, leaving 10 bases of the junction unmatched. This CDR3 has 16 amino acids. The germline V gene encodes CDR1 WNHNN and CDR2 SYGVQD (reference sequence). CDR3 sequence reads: CASSGDSQGRTDTQYF. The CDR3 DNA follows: TGCGCCAGCAGCGGGGACAGCCAAGGCCGCACAGATACGCAGTATTTT.

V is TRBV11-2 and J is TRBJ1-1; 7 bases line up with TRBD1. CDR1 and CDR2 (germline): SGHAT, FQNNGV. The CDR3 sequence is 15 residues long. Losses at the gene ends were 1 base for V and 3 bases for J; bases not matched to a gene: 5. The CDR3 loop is CASSLGFQGDTEAFF. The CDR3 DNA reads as TGTGCCAGCAGCTTAGGGTTTCAGGGGGACACTGAAGCTTTCTTT. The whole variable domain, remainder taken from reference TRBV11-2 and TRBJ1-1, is EAGVAQSPRYKIIEKRQSVAFWCNPISGHATLYWYQQILGQGPKLLIQFQNNGVVDDSQLPKDRFSAERLKGVDSTLKIQPAKLEDSAVYLCASSLGFQGDTEAFFGQGTRLTVV.

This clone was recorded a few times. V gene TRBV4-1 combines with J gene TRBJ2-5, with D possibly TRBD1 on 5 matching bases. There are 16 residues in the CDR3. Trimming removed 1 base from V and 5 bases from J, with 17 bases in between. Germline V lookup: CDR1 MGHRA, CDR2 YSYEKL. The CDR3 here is CASSQGMQGRAETQYF. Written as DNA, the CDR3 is TGCGCCAGCAGCCAAGGCATGCAGGGTAGGGCGGAGACCCAGTACTTC.